This TCR beta chain originates from a study of blood T cells in healthy people across ages. Investigators took approximately 10 milliliters of peripheral blood from every donor. Researchers isolated at least 6 million PBMCs per sample. The germline V and J ends were trimmed by 3 bases and 4 bases, with 6 bases remaining between them. Germline CDR1 and CDR2: SQVTM and ANQGSEA. The CDR3 is made up of 11 amino acids. A J-beta primer mix and a sample-barcoded 5' primer were used in a second PCR of about 6 to 12 cycles. Each cDNA molecule received a tag from a template-switch adaptor that had 12 random nucleotides. Per sample, CDR3-containing paired-end reads numbered at least 2.5 million. Using its own MiXCR run on the 5' RACE reads, TCRdb lists one record per CDR3 protein. The sample holds 700,000 or so distinct CDR3 sequences, over 20% seen once. This clonotype was observed a few times.

The chain has TRBV29-1 and TRBJ1-2; D gene ambiguous. This TCR derives from a man between 70 and 80 years old in good health. The sample comprised blood. This CDR3 reads CSVDHVYGYTF. DNA for the CDR3: TGCAGCGTTGATCACGTCTATGGCTACACCTTC.